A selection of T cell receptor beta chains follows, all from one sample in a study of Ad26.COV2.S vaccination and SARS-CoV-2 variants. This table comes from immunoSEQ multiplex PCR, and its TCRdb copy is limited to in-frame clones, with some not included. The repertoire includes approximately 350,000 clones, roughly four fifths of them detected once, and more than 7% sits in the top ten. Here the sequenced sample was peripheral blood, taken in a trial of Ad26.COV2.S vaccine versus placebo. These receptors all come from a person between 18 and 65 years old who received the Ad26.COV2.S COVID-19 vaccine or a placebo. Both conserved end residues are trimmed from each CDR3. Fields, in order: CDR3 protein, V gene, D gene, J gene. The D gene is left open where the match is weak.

CDR3 protein: AISESQSTEAF
V gene: TRBV10-3
D gene: NA
J gene: TRBJ1-1

CDR3 protein: ASSLLGPDGANYGYT
V gene: TRBV7-9
D gene: NA
J gene: TRBJ1-2

CDR3 protein: ASSLAGGGEGAF
V gene: TRBV7-2
D gene: NA
J gene: TRBJ1-1

CDR3 protein: ASRKTQGEYGYT
V gene: TRBV11-1
D gene: TRBD1
J gene: TRBJ1-2

CDR3 protein: ASSARGGRDDTQY
V gene: TRBV9
D gene: NA
J gene: TRBJ2-3

CDR3 protein: ASSLDGKPYGNTIY
V gene: TRBV5-4
D gene: NA
J gene: TRBJ1-3

CDR3 protein: ASSYSGRAVDTQY
V gene: TRBV7-3
D gene: TRBD2
J gene: TRBJ2-3

CDR3 protein: ASSLDSRGAGTDTQY
V gene: TRBV11-3
D gene: NA
J gene: TRBJ2-3

CDR3 protein: ASQQVGETQY
V gene: TRBV6-5
D gene: NA
J gene: TRBJ2-5

CDR3 protein: ASSDRGNTGELF
V gene: TRBV25-1
D gene: NA
J gene: TRBJ2-2

CDR3 protein: ASSHRSVSPGELF
V gene: TRBV3-1/TRBV3-2
D gene: NA
J gene: TRBJ2-2

CDR3 protein: ASSLVTARNTEAF
V gene: TRBV5-1
D gene: NA
J gene: TRBJ1-1

CDR3 protein: ASSLVSVGLFV
V gene: TRBV7-2
D gene: NA
J gene: TRBJ2-1

CDR3 protein: ASTLDRSQNTGELF
V gene: TRBV7-6
D gene: NA
J gene: TRBJ2-2

CDR3 protein: SAGQGYEQY
V gene: TRBV20-1
D gene: TRBD1
J gene: TRBJ2-7

CDR3 protein: ASSHPAAEQY
V gene: TRBV3-1/TRBV3-2
D gene: NA
J gene: TRBJ2-7

CDR3 protein: ASSTTRGRRNQPQH
V gene: TRBV27
D gene: NA
J gene: TRBJ1-5

CDR3 protein: ASSLIVDGGAQETQY
V gene: TRBV7-9
D gene: NA
J gene: TRBJ2-5

CDR3 protein: ASSFGSTEQY
V gene: TRBV12-3/TRBV12-4
D gene: NA
J gene: TRBJ2-7

CDR3 protein: ASSEAGQGSPLH
V gene: TRBV2
D gene: NA
J gene: TRBJ1-6

CDR3 protein: ASRDGQNTGELF
V gene: TRBV5-1
D gene: NA
J gene: TRBJ2-2

CDR3 protein: ASSSRTSGRVDTQY
V gene: TRBV5-1
D gene: TRBD2
J gene: TRBJ2-3

CDR3 protein: ASSFLQGQLF
V gene: TRBV6-6
D gene: TRBD1
J gene: TRBJ1-4

CDR3 protein: ASSQESSYEQY
V gene: TRBV4-1
D gene: NA
J gene: TRBJ2-7

CDR3 protein: ASSRGQGGGTDTQY
V gene: TRBV4-1
D gene: TRBD1
J gene: TRBJ2-3

CDR3 protein: ASSVMREGHTTLTPPNEKLF
V gene: TRBV9
D gene: NA
J gene: TRBJ1-4

CDR3 protein: ASSPTGGRSYEQY
V gene: TRBV7-2
D gene: TRBD1
J gene: TRBJ2-7

CDR3 protein: ASSLGAATNTEAF
V gene: TRBV7-2
D gene: NA
J gene: TRBJ1-1

CDR3 protein: ASSQEWTGMQPQH
V gene: TRBV4-3
D gene: TRBD1
J gene: TRBJ1-5

CDR3 protein: ASSPDPRGAHTIY
V gene: TRBV6-5
D gene: NA
J gene: TRBJ1-3

CDR3 protein: ASSFDTMNTEAF
V gene: TRBV5-1
D gene: NA
J gene: TRBJ1-1

CDR3 protein: ASSYPGDSYNSPLH
V gene: TRBV5-8
D gene: NA
J gene: TRBJ1-6

CDR3 protein: ASSLMGSSYEQY
V gene: TRBV5-1
D gene: NA
J gene: TRBJ2-7

CDR3 protein: ASSLPTGEKLF
V gene: TRBV7-8
D gene: NA
J gene: TRBJ1-4

CDR3 protein: ASNRLAGGQDTQY
V gene: TRBV6-5
D gene: TRBD2
J gene: TRBJ2-3

CDR3 protein: ASSPPDRISGNTIY
V gene: TRBV7-3
D gene: NA
J gene: TRBJ1-3

CDR3 protein: ASSQDRVNSPLH
V gene: TRBV18
D gene: TRBD1
J gene: TRBJ1-6

CDR3 protein: ASSQDRKGDGYT
V gene: TRBV4-1
D gene: NA
J gene: TRBJ1-2

CDR3 protein: ASSIVGTKNIQY
V gene: TRBV19
D gene: NA
J gene: TRBJ2-4

CDR3 protein: ASSHTAGVNTGELF
V gene: TRBV4-2
D gene: TRBD2
J gene: TRBJ2-2

CDR3 protein: ASSFSGSSYNEQF
V gene: TRBV6-5
D gene: TRBD2
J gene: TRBJ2-1